This TCR beta chain comes out of a study of T-cell reconstitution after alpha-beta-depleted transplantation in children. Study-wide results and limits: Several hundred rapidly expanded clones from non-depleted graft cells reportedly supplied alpha-beta T cells about two months post-transplant. In some patients, recipient T cells and intrathymic progenitors surviving conditioning explained high day-60 diversity.

Construction of the TCRbeta library involved unique molecular identifiers. MiXCR, applied by TCRdb to the PCR reads, yields one record per CDR3 protein. The repertoire holds over 45,000 distinct CDR3 sequences, with more than 5% as singletons. This clonotype was counted at least ten times. The antigen remains undetermined. The CDR3 extends over 16 amino acids. The V segment lost 0 bases and the J segment 2 bases; nucleotides outside the gene matches: 6. CDR1 and CDR2 from the germline V gene are SGHTA and FQGTGA. The material was PBMCs, mostly from graft donor cells, obtained 60 days after TCRalphabeta/CD19-depleted stem cell transplant. The source is a female patient aged 2-9 years who had a stem cell transplant for aplastic anemia, so the T cells may come from the graft donor. V usage is TRBV7-3 and J usage is TRBJ2-7, with TRBD1 matching over 8 bases. CDR3 sequence reads: CASSLTPRTGTYEQYF. The CDR3, as DNA: TGTGCCAGCAGCTTAACGCCGCGGACAGGGACCTACGAGCAGTACTTC.